This section outlines one T cell receptor beta chain sequence together with its context. The entry originates in a study of blood T cell repertoires in COVID-19. Overall study: Researchers got acute and convalescent COVID-19 samples from the United States, Italy and Spain. T cells, B-cell-depleted T cells, or PBMCs supplied cDNA or gDNA.

CDR1 is LNHDA, CDR2 SQIVND, per germline (reference sequence). The CDR3 length is 17 residues. Losses at the gene ends were 5 bases for V and 0 bases for J; bases not matched to a gene: 10. In the study's own analysis: For nucleated cells, counts were estimated from reference gene primer amplification. Here immunoSEQ multiplex PCR was the method, and the copy in TCRdb shows in-frame clones only, minus some. Clonal size and the V and J genes are those of that table, whereas D and trimming came from the DNA. Seen here are 200,000 to 250,000 clones, almost 90% observed once, and the top ten hold less than 3%.

The sample was peripheral blood. This chain uses TRBV19 with TRBJ2-1; 7 positions match TRBD2. This receptor was obtained from an older woman with acute or convalescent COVID-19. CDR3 region: CASSPGVASGSYNEQFF. The CDR3 coding sequence is TGTGCCAGTAGTCCGGGTGTGGCTAGCGGCTCCTACAATGAGCAGTTCTTC.